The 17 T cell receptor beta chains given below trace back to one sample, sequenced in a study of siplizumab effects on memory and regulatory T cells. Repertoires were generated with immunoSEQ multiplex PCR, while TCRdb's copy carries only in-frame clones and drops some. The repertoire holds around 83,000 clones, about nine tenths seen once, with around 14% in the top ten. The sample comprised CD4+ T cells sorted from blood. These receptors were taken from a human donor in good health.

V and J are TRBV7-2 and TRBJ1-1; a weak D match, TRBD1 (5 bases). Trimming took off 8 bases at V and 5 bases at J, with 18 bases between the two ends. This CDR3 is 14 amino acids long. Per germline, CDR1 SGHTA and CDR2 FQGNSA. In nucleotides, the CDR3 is TGTGCCAGCGGGGCAGGGATTAGTAGAACTGAAGCTTTCTTT. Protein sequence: CASGAGISRTEAFF.

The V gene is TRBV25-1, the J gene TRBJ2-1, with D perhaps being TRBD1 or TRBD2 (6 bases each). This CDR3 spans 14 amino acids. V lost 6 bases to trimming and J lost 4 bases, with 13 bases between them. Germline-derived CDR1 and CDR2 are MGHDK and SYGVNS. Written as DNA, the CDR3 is TGTGCCAGCAGGCTAGGGGGGCTTTACAATGAGCAGTTCTTC. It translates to CASRLGGLYNEQFF.

CDR3: CASSLEGGIGQRYGYTF. The DNA for the CDR3 is TGTGCCAGCAGCTTAGAAGGGGGTATAGGACAGCGCTATGGCTACACCTTC. The chain recombines TRBV7-9 with TRBJ1-2, with D possibly matching TRBD1 (6 bases). CDR1 and CDR2 from the germline V gene are SEHNR and FQNEAQ (reference sequence). Trimming took off 1 base at V and 4 bases at J, with 19 bases between the two ends. The CDR3 totals 17 residues.

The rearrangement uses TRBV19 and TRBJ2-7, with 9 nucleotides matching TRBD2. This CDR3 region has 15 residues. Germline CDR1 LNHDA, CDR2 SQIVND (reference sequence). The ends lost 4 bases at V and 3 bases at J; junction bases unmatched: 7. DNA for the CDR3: TGTGCCAGTAGTACGGCGAAGACTAGCGGCTACGAGCAGTACTTC. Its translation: CASSTAKTSGYEQYF.

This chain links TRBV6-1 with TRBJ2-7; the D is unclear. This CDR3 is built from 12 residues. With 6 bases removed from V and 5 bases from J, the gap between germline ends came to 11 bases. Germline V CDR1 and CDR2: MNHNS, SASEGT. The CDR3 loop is CASRPVGHEQYF. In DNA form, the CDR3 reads TGTGCCAGCAGACCGGTGGGCCACGAGCAGTACTTC.

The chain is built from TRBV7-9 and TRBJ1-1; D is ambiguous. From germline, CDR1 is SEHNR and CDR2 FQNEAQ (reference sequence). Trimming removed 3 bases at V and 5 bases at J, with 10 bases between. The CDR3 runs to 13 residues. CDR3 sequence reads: CASSLAGRTEAFF. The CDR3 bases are TGTGCCAGCAGCTTGGCCGGACGAACTGAAGCTTTCTTT. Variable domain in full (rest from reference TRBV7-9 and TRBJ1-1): DTGVSQNPRHKITKRGQNVTFRCDPISEHNRLYWYRQTLGQGPEFLTYFQNEAQLEKSRLLSDRFSAERPKGSFSTLEIQRTEQGDSAMYLCASSLAGRTEAFFGQGTRLTVV.

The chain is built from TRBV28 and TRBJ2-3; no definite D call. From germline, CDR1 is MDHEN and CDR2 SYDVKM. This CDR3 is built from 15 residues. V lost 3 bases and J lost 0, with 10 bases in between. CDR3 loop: CASSFVPDSTDTQYF. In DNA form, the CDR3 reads TGTGCCAGCAGTTTTGTCCCCGACAGCACAGATACGCAGTATTTT. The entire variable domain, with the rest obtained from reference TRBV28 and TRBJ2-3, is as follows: DVKVTQSSRYLVKRTGEKVFLECVQDMDHENMFWYRQDPGLGLRLIYFSYDVKMKEKGDIPEGYSVSREKKERFSLILESASTNQTSMYLCASSFVPDSTDTQYFGPGTRLTVL.

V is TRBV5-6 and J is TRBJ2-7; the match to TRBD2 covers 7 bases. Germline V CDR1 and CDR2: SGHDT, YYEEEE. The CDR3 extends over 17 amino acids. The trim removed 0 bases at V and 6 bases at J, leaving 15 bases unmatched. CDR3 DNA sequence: TGTGCCAGCAGCTTGGGGGTTGTCGGACTAGTGTCTCTCGAGCAGTACTTC. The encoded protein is CASSLGVVGLVSLEQYF.

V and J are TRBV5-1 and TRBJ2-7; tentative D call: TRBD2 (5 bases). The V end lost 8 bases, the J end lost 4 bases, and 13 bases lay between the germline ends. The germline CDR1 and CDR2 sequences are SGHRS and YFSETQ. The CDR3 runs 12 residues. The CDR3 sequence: CASSANGYEQYF. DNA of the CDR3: TGCGCCAGTAGCGCGAACGGTTACGAGCAGTACTTC.

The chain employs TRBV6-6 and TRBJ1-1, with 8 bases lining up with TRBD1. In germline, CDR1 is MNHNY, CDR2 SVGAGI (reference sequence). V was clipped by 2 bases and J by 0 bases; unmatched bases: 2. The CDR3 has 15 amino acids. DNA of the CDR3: TGTGCCAGCAGTTACGGGGACAGGCTGAACACTGAAGCTTTCTTT. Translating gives CASSYGDRLNTEAFF.

CDR3 loop: CASSLNRLARGGEQFF. As DNA, the CDR3 is TGTGCCAGCAGCCTGAACCGACTAGCGCGGGGGGGTGAGCAGTTCTTC. V gene TRBV4-2 combines with J gene TRBJ2-1, with TRBD2 matching 9 bases. Germline CDR1 LGHNA, CDR2 YNFKEQ. This CDR3 region has 16 residues. Trimming cost V 4 bases and J 9 bases; bases outside gene matches: 13.

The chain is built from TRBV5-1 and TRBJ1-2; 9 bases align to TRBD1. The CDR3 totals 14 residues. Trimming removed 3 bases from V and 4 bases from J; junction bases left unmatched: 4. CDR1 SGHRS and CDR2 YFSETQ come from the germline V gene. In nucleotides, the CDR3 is TGCGCCAGCAGCTGGGGACAGGGTGTCTATGGCTACACCTTC. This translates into CASSWGQGVYGYTF.

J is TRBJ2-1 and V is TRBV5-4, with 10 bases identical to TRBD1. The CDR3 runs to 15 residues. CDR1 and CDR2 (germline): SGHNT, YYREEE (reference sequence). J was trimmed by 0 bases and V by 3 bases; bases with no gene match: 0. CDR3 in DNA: TGTGCCAGCAGCTGGGACAGGGGCTCCTACAATGAGCAGTTCTTC. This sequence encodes CASSWDRGSYNEQFF.

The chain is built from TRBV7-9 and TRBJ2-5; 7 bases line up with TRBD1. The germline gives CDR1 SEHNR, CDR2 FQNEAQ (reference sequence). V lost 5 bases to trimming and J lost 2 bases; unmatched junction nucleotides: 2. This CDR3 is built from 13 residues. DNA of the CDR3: TGTGCCAGCAGCGGGGGACAGCAAGAGACCCAGTACTTC. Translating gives CASSGGQQETQYF. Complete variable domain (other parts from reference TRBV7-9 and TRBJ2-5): DTGVSQNPRHKITKRGQNVTFRCDPISEHNRLYWYRQTLGQGPEFLTYFQNEAQLEKSRLLSDRFSAERPKGSFSTLEIQRTEQGDSAMYLCASSGGQQETQYFGPGTRLLVL.

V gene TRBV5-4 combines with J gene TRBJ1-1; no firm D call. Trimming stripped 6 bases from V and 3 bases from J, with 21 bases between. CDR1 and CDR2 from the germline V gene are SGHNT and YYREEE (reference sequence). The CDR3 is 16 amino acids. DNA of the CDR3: TGTGCCAGCACCAAACCGGGCGGAAAGTCAGACACTGAAGCTTTCTTT. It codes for CASTKPGGKSDTEAFF.

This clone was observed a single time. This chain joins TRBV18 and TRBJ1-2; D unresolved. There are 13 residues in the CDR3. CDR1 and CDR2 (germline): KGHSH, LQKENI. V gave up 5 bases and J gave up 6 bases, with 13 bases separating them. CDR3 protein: CASSTQSDHGYTF. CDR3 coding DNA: TGTGCCAGCTCAACACAGAGCGACCATGGCTACACCTTC.

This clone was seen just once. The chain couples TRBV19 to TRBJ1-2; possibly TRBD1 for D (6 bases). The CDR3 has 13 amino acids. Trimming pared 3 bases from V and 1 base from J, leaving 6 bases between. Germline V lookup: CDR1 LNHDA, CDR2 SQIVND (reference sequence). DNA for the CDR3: TGTGCCAGTAGTATCAGGGGTAACTATGGCTACACCTTC. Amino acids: CASSIRGNYGYTF. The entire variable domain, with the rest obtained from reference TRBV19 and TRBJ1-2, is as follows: DGGITQSPKYLFRKEGQNVTLSCEQNLNHDAMYWYRQDPGQGLRLIYYSQIVNDFQKGDIAEGYSVSREKKESFPLTVTSAQKNPTAFYLCASSIRGNYGYTFGSGTRLTVV.